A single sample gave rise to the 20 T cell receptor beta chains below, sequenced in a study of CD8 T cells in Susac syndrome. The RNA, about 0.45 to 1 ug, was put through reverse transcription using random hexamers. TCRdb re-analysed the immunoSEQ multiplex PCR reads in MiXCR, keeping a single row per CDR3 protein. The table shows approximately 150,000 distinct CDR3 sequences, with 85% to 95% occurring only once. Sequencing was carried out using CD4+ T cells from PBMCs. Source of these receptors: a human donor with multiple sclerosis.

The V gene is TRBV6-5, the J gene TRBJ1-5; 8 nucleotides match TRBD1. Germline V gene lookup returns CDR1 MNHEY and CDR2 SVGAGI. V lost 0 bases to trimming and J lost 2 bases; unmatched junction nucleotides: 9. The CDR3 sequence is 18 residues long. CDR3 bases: TGTGCCAGCAGTTACTCCGCCCAGGACAGGGTGGGCAATCAGCCCCAGCATTTT. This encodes CASSYSAQDRVGNQPQHF.

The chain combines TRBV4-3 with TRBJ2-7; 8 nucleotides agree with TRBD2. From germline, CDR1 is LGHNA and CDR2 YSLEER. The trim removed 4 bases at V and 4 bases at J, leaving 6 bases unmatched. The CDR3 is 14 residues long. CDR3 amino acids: CASSLGLAQYEQYF. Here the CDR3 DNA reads TGCGCCAGCAGCCTTGGACTAGCTCAATACGAGCAGTACTTC.

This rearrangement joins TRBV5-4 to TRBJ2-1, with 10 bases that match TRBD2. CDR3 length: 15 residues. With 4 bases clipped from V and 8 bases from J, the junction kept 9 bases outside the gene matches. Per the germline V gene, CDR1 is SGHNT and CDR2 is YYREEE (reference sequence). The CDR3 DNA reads TGTGCCAGCAGCACCCTAGCGGGAGCGAGGGATGAGCAGTTCTTC. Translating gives CASSTLAGARDEQFF. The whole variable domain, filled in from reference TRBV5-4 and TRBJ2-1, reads ETGVTQSPTHLIKTRGQQVTLRCSSQSGHNTVSWYQQALGQGPQFIFQYYREEENGRGNFPPRFSGLQFPNYSSELNVNALELDDSALYLCASSTLAGARDEQFFGPGTRLTVL.

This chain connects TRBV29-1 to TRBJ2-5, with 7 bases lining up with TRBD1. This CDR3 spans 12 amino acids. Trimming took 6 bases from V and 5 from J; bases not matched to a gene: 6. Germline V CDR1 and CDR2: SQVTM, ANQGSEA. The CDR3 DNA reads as TGCAGCGTGGCGACAGGGCGGGAGACCCAGTACTTC. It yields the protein CSVATGRETQYF. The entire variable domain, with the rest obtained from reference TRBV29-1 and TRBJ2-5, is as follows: SAVISQKPSRDICQRGTSLTIQCQVDSQVTMMFWYRQQPGQSLTLIATANQGSEATYESGFVIDKFPISRPNLTFSTLTVSNMSPEDSSIYLCSVATGRETQYFGPGTRLLVL.

CDR3 in DNA: TGCGCCAGCAGCTCGACAGGGTATGGTATCTATGGCTACACCTTC. Protein: CASSSTGYGIYGYTF. The chain uses TRBV5-1 and TRBJ1-2, with TRBD1 matching 7 bases. Germline V gene lookup returns CDR1 SGHRS and CDR2 YFSETQ. V lost 3 bases to trimming and J lost 4 bases; unmatched junction nucleotides: 9. The length of the CDR3 is 15 residues.

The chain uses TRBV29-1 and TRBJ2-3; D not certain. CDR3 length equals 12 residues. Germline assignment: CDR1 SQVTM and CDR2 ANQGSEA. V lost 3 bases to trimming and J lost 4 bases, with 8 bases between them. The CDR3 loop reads CSVDWSPDTQYF. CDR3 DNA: TGCAGCGTTGACTGGTCTCCAGATACGCAGTATTTT.

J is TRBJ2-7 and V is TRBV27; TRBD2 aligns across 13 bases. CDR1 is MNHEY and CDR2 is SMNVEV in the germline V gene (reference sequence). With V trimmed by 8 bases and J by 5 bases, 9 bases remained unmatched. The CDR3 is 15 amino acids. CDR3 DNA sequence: TGTGCCAGCCACACTAGCGGGAGGGCCGGGAACGAGCAGTACTTC. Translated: CASHTSGRAGNEQYF.

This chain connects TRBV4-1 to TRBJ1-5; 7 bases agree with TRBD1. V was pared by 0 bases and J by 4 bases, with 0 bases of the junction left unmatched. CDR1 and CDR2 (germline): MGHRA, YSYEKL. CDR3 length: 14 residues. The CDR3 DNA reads TGCGCCAGCAGCCAAGAGGACAGGAATCAGCCCCAGCATTTT. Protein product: CASSQEDRNQPQHF.

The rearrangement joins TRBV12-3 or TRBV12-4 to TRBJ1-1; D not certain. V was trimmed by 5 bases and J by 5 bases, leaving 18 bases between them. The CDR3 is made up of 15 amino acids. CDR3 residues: CASSLRATGRTEAFF. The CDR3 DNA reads TGTGCCAGCAGTCTCCGGGCCACCGGGAGGACTGAAGCTTTCTTT.

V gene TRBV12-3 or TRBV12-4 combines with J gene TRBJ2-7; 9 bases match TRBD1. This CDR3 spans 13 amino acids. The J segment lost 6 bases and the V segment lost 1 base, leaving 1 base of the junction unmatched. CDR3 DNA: TGTGCCAGCAGTTTAGGGACAGGGGCCGAGCAGTACTTC. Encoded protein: CASSLGTGAEQYF.

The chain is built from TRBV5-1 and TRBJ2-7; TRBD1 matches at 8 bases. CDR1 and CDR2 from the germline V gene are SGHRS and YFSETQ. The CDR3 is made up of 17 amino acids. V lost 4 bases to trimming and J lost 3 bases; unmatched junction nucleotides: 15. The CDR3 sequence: CASSDPLPGGRGYEQYF. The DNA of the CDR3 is TGCGCCAGCAGCGATCCCTTACCAGGGGGCAGAGGCTACGAGCAGTACTTC.

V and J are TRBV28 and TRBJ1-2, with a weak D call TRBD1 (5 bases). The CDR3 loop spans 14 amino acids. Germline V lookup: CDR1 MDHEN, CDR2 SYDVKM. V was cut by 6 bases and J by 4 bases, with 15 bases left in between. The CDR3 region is CASSQEGTGYGYTF. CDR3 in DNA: TGTGCCAGCAGCCAAGAGGGGACCGGCTATGGCTACACCTTC.

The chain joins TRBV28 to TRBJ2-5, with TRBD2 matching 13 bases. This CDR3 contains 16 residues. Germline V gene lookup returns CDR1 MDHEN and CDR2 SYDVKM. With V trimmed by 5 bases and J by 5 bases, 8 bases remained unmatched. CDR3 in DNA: TGTGCCAGCAGTACTTGGACTAGCGGGGGTGAGGAGACCCAGTACTTC. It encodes CASSTWTSGGEETQYF.

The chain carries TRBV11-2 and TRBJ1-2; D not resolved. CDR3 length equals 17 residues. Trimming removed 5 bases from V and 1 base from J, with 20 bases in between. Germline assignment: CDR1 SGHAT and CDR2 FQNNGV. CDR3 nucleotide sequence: TGTGCCAGCAGCCCCATATCCCGGGGTCTGAGTAACTATGGCTACACCTTC. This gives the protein CASSPISRGLSNYGYTF. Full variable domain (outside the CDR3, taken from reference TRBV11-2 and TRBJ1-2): EAGVAQSPRYKIIEKRQSVAFWCNPISGHATLYWYQQILGQGPKLLIQFQNNGVVDDSQLPKDRFSAERLKGVDSTLKIQPAKLEDSAVYLCASSPISRGLSNYGYTFGSGTRLTVV.

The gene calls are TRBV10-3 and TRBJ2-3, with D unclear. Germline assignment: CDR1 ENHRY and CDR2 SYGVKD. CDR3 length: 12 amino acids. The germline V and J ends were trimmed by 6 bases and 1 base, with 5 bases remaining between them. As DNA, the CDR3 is TGTGCCATCAGCAGCCGCACAGATACGCAGTATTTT. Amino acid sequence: CAISSRTDTQYF.

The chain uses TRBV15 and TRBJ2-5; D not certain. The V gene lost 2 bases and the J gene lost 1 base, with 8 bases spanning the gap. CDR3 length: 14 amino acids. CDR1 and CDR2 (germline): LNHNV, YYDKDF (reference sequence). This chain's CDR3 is CATSRRDPQETQYF. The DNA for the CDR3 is TGTGCCACCAGCAGACGTGATCCCCAAGAGACCCAGTACTTC.

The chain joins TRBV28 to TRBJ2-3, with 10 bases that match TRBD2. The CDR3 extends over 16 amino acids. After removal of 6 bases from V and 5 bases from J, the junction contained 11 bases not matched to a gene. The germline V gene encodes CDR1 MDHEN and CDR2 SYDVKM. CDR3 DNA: TGTGCCAGCAGCCTCGTCAGCGGGGGGGCGGGAGATACGCAGTATTTT. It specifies CASSLVSGGAGDTQYF.

CDR3 region: CASSLQGAEQFF. CDR3 in DNA: TGTGCCAGCAGCTTACAGGGGGCCGAGCAGTTCTTC. The chain links TRBV5-4 to TRBJ2-1; TRBD1 agrees at 9 bases. J was trimmed by 10 bases and V by 2 bases; bases with no gene match: 1. The CDR3 consists of 12 residues. The germline V gene has CDR1 SGHNT and CDR2 YYREEE (reference sequence).

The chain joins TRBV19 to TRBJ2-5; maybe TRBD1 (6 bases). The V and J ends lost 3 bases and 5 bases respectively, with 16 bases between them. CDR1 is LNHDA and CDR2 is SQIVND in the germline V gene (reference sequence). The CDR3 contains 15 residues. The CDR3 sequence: CASSMAPRGLETQYF. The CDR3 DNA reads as TGTGCCAGTAGTATGGCTCCCAGGGGTCTGGAGACCCAGTACTTC.

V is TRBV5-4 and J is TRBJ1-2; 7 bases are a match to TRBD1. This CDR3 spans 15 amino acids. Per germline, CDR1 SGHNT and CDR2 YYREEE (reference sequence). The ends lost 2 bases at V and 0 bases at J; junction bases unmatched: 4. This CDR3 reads CASSLQGQANYGYTF. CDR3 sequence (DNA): TGTGCCAGCAGCTTACAAGGACAGGCTAACTATGGCTACACCTTC.